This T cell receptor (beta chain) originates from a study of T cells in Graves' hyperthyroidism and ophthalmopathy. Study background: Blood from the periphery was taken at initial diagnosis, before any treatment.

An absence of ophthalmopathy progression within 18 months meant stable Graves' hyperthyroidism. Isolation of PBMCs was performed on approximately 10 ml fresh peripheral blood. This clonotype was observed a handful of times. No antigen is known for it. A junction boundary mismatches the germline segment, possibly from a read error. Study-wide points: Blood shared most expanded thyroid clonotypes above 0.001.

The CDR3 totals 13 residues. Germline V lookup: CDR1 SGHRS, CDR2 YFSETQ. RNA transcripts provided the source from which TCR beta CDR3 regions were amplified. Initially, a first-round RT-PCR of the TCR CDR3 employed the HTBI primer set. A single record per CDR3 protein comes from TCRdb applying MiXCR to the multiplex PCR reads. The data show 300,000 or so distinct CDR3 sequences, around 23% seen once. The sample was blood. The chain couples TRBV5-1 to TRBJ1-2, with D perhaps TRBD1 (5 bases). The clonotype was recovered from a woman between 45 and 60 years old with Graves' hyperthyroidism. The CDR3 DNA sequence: TGCGCCAGCAGCTTGTTAACAGGAGATGGCCACACCTTC. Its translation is CASSLLTGDGHTF.